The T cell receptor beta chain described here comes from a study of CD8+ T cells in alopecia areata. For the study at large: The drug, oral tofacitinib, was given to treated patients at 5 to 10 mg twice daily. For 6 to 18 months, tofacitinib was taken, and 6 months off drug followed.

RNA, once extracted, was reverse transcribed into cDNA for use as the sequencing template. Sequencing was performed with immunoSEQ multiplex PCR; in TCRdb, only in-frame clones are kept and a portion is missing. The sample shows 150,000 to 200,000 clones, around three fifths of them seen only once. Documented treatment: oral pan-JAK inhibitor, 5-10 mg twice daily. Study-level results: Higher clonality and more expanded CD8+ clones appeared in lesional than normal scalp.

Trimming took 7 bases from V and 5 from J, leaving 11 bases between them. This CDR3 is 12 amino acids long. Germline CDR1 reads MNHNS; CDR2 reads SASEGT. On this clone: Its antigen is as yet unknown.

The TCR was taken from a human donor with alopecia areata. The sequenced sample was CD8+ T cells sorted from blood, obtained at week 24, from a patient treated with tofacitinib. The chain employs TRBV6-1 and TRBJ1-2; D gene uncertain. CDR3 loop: CASTEGRYGYTF. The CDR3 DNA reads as TGTGCCAGCACCGAAGGACGATATGGCTACACCTTC.